This T cell receptor beta chain was observed in a study of cytomegalovirus exposure and HLA in healthy donors. The overall study: The Caucasian-associated ancestry cluster contained 75% to 85% of the roughly 400 genotyped donors. Study outcomes and limitations: In a later analysis, DRB1 alleles had the most associated TCRs; HLA-C alleles the fewest. The study found most TCR sequences rare, yet found some public TCRs in many donors. As was reported, the HLA-A and HLA-B alleles of most subjects were accurately predicted from TCR beta sequences.

PCR amplification relied on 60 Vbeta primers (plus 13 Jbeta primers). Measured with immunoSEQ multiplex PCR; TCRdb has only the in-frame clones, and not every one. The data hold approximately 140,000 clones, with approximately 80% observed a single time. The CDR3 runs 15 residues. The ends lost 2 bases at V and 2 bases at J; junction bases unmatched: 0. Germline V lookup: CDR1 ENHRY, CDR2 SYGVKD. Of note for this clone: Its target is not known.

The specimen was PBMCs. The source is a man younger than 35 in good health and CMV-seronegative. The V and J genes are TRBV10-3 and TRBJ1-6; 7 bases fit TRBD1. CDR3 nucleotide sequence: TGTGCCATCAGTGAGGGGACAGCCTATAATTCACCCCTCCACTTT. Translating it yields CAISEGTAYNSPLHF.